A single sample gave rise to the 18 T cell receptor beta chains below, sequenced in a study of shared T cell receptors in the human thymus. The assay was immunoSEQ multiplex PCR, and TCRdb's table has in-frame clones only and misses some. This sample yields about 660,000 clones, of which around 87% are seen a single time; 0.0094% belongs to the top ten. This sample also belongs to another study, concerning human thymus T cells.

The sequenced sample was thymocytes. The receptors here all came from a boy younger than two with a congenital heart defect.

This clone was seen more than once but under ten times. The V call is TRBV27, the J call TRBJ1-5; 10 nucleotides match TRBD1. J was trimmed by 7 bases and V by 10 bases; bases with no gene match: 16. Per germline, CDR1 MNHEY and CDR2 SMNVEV (reference sequence). The CDR3 has 16 residues. CDR3 DNA: TGTGCCACTGAAACTTCGGGACAGGGGTTCGAACAGCCCCAGCATTTT. Its protein is CATETSGQGFEQPQHF.

The chain links TRBV5-1 to TRBJ1-3; D unresolved. The CDR3 extends over 15 amino acids. Between the trimmed V and J ends, which lost 4 bases and 3 bases, there was a span of 14 bases. The germline gives CDR1 SGHRS, CDR2 YFSETQ. CDR3 sequence reads: CASSPGDCIGNTIYF. Here the CDR3 DNA reads TGCGCCAGCAGCCCCGGGGATTGTATTGGAAACACCATATATTTT.

The chain is built from TRBV18 and TRBJ2-1; no firm D call. This CDR3 has 13 residues. The germline V gene has CDR1 KGHSH and CDR2 LQKENI. V was trimmed by 4 bases and J by 5 bases, leaving 9 bases between them. CDR3 coding DNA: TGTGCCAGCTCACTATGGTCTAACAATGAGCAGTTCTTC. Translation gives CASSLWSNNEQFF.

The rearrangement links TRBV27 to TRBJ1-1; D might be TRBD1 (5 bases). Between the trimmed V and J ends, which lost 5 bases and 1 base, there was a span of 11 bases. CDR3 size: 14 residues. Germline CDR1 and CDR2: MNHEY and SMNVEV (reference sequence). CDR3 nucleotide sequence: TGTGCCAGCAGTGTGGGGGGGGAGAACACTGAAGCTTTCTTT. It translates to CASSVGGENTEAFF.

The chain couples TRBV28 to TRBJ2-1; TRBD2 agrees at 10 bases. V shed 4 bases and J 4 bases; nucleotides not matched to a gene: 10. Germline V gene lookup returns CDR1 MDHEN and CDR2 SYDVKM. This CDR3 spans 17 amino acids. CDR3 nucleotide sequence: TGTGCCAGCAGTTGGTCCCCGCTAGCGGGAGAGTACAATGAGCAGTTCTTC. This codes for CASSWSPLAGEYNEQFF. Using reference TRBV28 and TRBJ2-1 for the parts outside the CDR3, the full variable domain is DVKVTQSSRYLVKRTGEKVFLECVQDMDHENMFWYRQDPGLGLRLIYFSYDVKMKEKGDIPEGYSVSREKKERFSLILESASTNQTSMYLCASSWSPLAGEYNEQFFGPGTRLTVL.

The chain is built from TRBV10-2 and TRBJ2-7, with 8 bases lining up with TRBD2. Germline V lookup: CDR1 WSHSY, CDR2 SAAADI. V shed 7 bases and J 5 bases; nucleotides not matched to a gene: 10. This CDR3 has 14 residues. The CDR3 region has the DNA TGCGCCAGCATGCGACGGGAGGGCCTCCACGAGCAGTACTTC. It encodes CASMRREGLHEQYF.

The chain combines TRBV4-2 with TRBJ2-3; 11 nucleotides line up with TRBD2. Germline V gene sequence: CDR1 LGHNA, CDR2 YNFKEQ. The CDR3 has 15 amino acids. Losses at the gene ends were 1 base for V and 5 bases for J; bases not matched to a gene: 2. CDR3 nucleotide sequence: TGTGCCAGCAGCCAAGTACTAGCGGGGGTAGATACGCAGTATTTT. It codes for CASSQVLAGVDTQYF.

The chain has TRBV6-5 and TRBJ1-2, with D tentatively TRBD1 (6 bases). The CDR3 runs to 14 residues. The V end was cut by 8 bases, the J end by 7 bases, with 20 bases between. CDR1 and CDR2 (germline): MNHEY, SVGAGI. CDR3 sequence (DNA): TGTGCCAGCGGACACCGGACAGCCTTCTTTGGCTACACCTTC. Translating gives CASGHRTAFFGYTF.

This chain uses TRBV28 with TRBJ2-5; 14 bases are a match to TRBD2. The germline V gene encodes CDR1 MDHEN and CDR2 SYDVKM. V lost 1 base and J lost 5; bases outside the gene matches: 6. The CDR3 length is 17 residues. The DNA for the CDR3 is TGTGCCAGCAGTTTATCGACTAGCGGGAGGGCCAGGGAGACCCAGTACTTC. This codes for CASSLSTSGRARETQYF.

The chain links TRBV4-1 to TRBJ2-3, with a tentative D call TRBD1 (5 bases). The CDR3 has 17 amino acids. Trimming left V 0 bases short and J 1 base short, with 14 bases between. Per germline, CDR1 MGHRA and CDR2 YSYEKL. The CDR3, as DNA: TGCGCCAGCAGCCAAGAAACGTCAGGGCACCGCACAGATACGCAGTATTTT. Its protein is CASSQETSGHRTDTQYF.

The genes are TRBV28 and TRBJ2-3; possible D gene TRBD2, 5 bases. Germline assignment: CDR1 MDHEN and CDR2 SYDVKM. This CDR3 contains 14 residues. V lost 7 bases and J 2 bases, leaving 13 bases between the germline ends. For the CDR3, the DNA is TGTGCCAGCACGGGTAGTCGGGACACAGATACGCAGTATTTT. Protein sequence: CASTGSRDTDTQYF.

This clone was detected once. The CDR3 here is CASTKDRGEGYTF. The CDR3 region has the DNA TGTGCCAGCACAAAAGACAGGGGGGAGGGCTACACCTTC. The V call is TRBV25-1, the J call TRBJ1-2, with 9 bases aligning to TRBD1. V lost 7 bases to trimming and J lost 8 bases; unmatched junction nucleotides: 8. The CDR3 consists of 13 residues. The germline V gene has CDR1 MGHDK and CDR2 SYGVNS.

The chain employs TRBV6-6 and TRBJ2-7, with 7 bases fitting TRBD2. The CDR3 loop spans 13 amino acids. In germline, CDR1 is MNHNY, CDR2 SVGAGI (reference sequence). V was pared by 11 bases and J by 0 bases, with 7 bases of the junction left unmatched. The CDR3 region is CASAAGDSYEQYF. The CDR3 nucleotides read TGTGCCTCAGCCGCGGGGGACTCCTACGAGCAGTACTTC.

The V gene is TRBV28, the J gene TRBJ2-1; 9 nucleotides match TRBD2. V lost 5 bases and J lost 5; bases outside the gene matches: 7. The CDR3 is 15 residues long. Per germline, CDR1 MDHEN and CDR2 SYDVKM. Here the CDR3 reads CASSPGLARNNEQFF. The CDR3, as DNA: TGTGCCAGCAGTCCCGGACTAGCGAGAAACAATGAGCAGTTCTTC.

The CDR3 reads CASSLEGANYGYTF. DNA of the CDR3: TGTGCCAGCAGCTTAGAGGGGGCTAACTATGGCTACACCTTC. This chain joins TRBV7-9 and TRBJ1-2, with a possible D match to TRBD1 (6 bases). CDR1 and CDR2 from the germline V gene are SEHNR and FQNEAQ (reference sequence). V shed 1 base and J shed 0 bases, with 6 bases lying between them. CDR3 size: 14 residues.

V gene TRBV18 combines with J gene TRBJ1-1; D is undetermined. There are 13 residues in the CDR3. In germline, CDR1 is KGHSH, CDR2 LQKENI. Trimming took 2 bases from V and 0 from J, leaving 4 bases between them. The CDR3 protein is CASSPYLNTEAFF. The CDR3 nucleotides read TGTGCCAGCTCACCATACTTGAACACTGAAGCTTTCTTT.

V usage is TRBV27 and J usage is TRBJ2-1, with TRBD2 identical over 9 bases. Unmatched junction bases numbered 18, after V lost 3 bases and J lost 9 bases. This CDR3 comprises 18 residues. Germline loops: CDR1 MNHEY, CDR2 SMNVEV (reference sequence). The CDR3 region is CASSLTAREGLAVCEQFF. For the CDR3, the DNA is TGTGCCAGCAGTTTGACGGCCCGGGAGGGACTAGCTGTTTGTGAGCAGTTCTTC.

V usage is TRBV7-9 and J usage is TRBJ2-5; 9 bases are shared with TRBD1. Germline loops: CDR1 SEHNR, CDR2 FQNEAQ (reference sequence). This CDR3 spans 18 amino acids. The J segment lost 4 bases and the V segment lost 7 bases, leaving 19 bases of the junction unmatched. CDR3 coding DNA: TGTGCCAGCACCCTAACCTGGACAGGGGAACGGACAAGAGAGACCCAGTACTTC. Amino acid sequence: CASTLTWTGERTRETQYF. Together with reference TRBV7-9 and TRBJ2-5, the CDR3 gives the full variable domain: DTGVSQNPRHKITKRGQNVTFRCDPISEHNRLYWYRQTLGQGPEFLTYFQNEAQLEKSRLLSDRFSAERPKGSFSTLEIQRTEQGDSAMYLCASTLTWTGERTRETQYFGPGTRLLVL.